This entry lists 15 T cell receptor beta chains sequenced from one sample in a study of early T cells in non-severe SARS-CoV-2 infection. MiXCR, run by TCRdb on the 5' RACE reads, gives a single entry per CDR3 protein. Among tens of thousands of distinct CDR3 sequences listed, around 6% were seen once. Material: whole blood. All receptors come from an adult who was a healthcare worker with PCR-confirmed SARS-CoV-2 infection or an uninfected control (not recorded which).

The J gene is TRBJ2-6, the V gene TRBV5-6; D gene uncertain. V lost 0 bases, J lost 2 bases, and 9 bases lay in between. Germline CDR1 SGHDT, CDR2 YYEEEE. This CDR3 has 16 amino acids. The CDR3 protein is CASSLDLGTGANVLTF. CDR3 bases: TGTGCCAGCAGCTTGGATCTGGGCACTGGGGCCAACGTCCTGACTTTC.

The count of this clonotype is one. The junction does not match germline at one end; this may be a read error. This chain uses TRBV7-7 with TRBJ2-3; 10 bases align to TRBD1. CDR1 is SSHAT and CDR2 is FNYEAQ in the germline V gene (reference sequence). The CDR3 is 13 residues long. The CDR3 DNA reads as TGTGCTAGCAGCTCGGACAGGGGGGCCTCGCAGTATTTT. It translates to CASSSDRGASQYF.

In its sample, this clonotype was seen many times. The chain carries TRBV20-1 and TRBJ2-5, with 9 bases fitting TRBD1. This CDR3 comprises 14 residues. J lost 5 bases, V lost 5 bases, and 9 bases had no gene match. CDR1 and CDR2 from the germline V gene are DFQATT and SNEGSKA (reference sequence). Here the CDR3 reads CSAGGDRARETQYF. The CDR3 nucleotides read TGCAGTGCTGGGGGGGACAGGGCACGGGAGACCCAGTACTTC.

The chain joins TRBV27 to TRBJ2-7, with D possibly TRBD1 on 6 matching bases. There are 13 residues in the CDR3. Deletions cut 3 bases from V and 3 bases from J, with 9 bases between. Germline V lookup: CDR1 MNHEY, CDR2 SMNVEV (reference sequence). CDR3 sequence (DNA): TGTGCCAGCAGTTTCAGGGGTAACTACGAGCAGTACTTC. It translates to CASSFRGNYEQYF.

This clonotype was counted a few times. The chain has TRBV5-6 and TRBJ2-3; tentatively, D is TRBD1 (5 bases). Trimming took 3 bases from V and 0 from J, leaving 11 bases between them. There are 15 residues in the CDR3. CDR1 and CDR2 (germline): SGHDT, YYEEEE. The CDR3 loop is CASSSAGFSTDTQYF. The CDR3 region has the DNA TGTGCCAGCAGCTCGGCAGGGTTTAGCACAGATACGCAGTATTTT.

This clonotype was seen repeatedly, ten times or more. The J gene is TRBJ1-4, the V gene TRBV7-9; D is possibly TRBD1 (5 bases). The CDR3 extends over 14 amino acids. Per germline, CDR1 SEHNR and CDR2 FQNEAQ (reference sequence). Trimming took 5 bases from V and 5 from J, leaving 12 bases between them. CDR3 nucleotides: TGTGCCAGCAGCCCCCGGGACGGGAATGAAAAACTGTTTTTT. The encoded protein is CASSPRDGNEKLFF.

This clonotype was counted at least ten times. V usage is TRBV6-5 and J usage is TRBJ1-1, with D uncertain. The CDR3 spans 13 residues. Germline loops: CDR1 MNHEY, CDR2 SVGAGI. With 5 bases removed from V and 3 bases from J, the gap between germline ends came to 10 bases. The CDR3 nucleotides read TGTGCCAGCAGTGCGCAAATCCACACTGAAGCTTTCTTT. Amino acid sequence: CASSAQIHTEAFF.

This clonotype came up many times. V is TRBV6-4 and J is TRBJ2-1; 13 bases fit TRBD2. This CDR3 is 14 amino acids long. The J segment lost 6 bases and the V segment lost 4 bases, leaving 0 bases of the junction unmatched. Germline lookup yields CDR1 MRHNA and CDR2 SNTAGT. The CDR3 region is CASSGLAGGNEQFF. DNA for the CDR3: TGTGCCAGCAGTGGACTAGCGGGGGGCAATGAGCAGTTCTTC.

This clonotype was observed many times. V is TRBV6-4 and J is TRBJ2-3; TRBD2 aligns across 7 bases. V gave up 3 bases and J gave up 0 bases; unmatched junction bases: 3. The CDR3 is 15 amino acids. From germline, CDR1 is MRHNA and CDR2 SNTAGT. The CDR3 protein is CASSESGESTDTQYF. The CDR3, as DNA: TGTGCCAGCAGTGAAAGCGGGGAGAGCACAGATACGCAGTATTTT.

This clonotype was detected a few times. The CDR3 loop is CASSYEATTDTQYF. CDR3 bases: TGTGCCAGCAGTTACGAAGCAACTACAGATACGCAGTATTTT. The genes are TRBV6-2 or TRBV6-3 and TRBJ2-3; D call uncertain. The germline V gene encodes CDR1 MNHEY and CDR2 SVGEGT. The CDR3 loop spans 14 amino acids. The V and J ends lost 2 bases and 3 bases respectively, with 9 bases between them.

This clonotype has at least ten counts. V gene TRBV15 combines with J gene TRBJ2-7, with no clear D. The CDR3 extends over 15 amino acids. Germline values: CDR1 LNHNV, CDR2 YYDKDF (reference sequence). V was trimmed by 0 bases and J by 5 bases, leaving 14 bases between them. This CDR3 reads CATSRDLYSNNEQYF. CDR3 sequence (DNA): TGTGCCACCAGCAGAGATTTATACAGCAACAACGAGCAGTACTTC.

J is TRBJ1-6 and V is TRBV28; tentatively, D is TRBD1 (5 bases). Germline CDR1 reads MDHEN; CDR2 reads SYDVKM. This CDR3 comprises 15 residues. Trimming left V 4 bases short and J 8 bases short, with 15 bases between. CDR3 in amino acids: CASSSPRVHYSPLHF. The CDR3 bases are TGTGCCAGCAGTTCCCCCAGGGTACATTATTCACCCCTCCACTTT.

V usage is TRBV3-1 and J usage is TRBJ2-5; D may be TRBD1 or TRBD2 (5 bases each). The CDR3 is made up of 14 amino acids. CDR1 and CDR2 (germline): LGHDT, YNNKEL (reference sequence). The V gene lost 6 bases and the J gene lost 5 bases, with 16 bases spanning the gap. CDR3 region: CASSYRDQGETQYF. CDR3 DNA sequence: TGTGCCAGCAGTTACCGGGACCAAGGGGAGACCCAGTACTTC.

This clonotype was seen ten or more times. CDR3 sequence (DNA): TGCAGCGTTCTCCGGGCAGAGCAGTACTTC. This codes for CSVLRAEQYF. This chain uses TRBV29-1 with TRBJ2-7, with D hard to call. From germline, CDR1 is SQVTM and CDR2 ANQGSEA. CDR3 length: 10 residues. V was shortened by 5 bases and J by 7 bases, with 9 bases between the two germline ends.

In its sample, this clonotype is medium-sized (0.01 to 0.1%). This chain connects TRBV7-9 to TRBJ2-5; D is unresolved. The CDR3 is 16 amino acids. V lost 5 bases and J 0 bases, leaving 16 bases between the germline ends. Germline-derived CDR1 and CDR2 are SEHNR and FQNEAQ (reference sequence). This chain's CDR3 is CASSPADLTYQETQYF. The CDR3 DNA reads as TGTGCCAGCAGCCCCGCGGACCTGACGTACCAAGAGACCCAGTACTTC.